This entry lists 25 T cell receptor beta chains sequenced from one sample in a study of cytomegalovirus exposure and HLA in healthy donors (dated by TCRdb to the late 2010s). Library preparation employed the immunoSEQ multiplex PCR assay. Entries here come from immuneACCESS through TCRdb and include only in-frame sequences with V and J called. Some clones fail to appear in such tables; in the studies checked, an unresolved V gene covers under half of the shortfall, and the cause of the remainder is unknown. The sample table contains fewer than 75,000 clones; only one count was recorded for around 94% of them. The top ten clones comprise 1.9% of the sample. The sample consisted of PBMCs. The receptor set was obtained from a woman under 30 in good health and CMV-seropositive.

The rearrangement links TRBV7-9 to TRBJ2-1, with 7 nucleotides matching TRBD1. This CDR3 comprises 15 residues. Per germline, CDR1 SEHNR and CDR2 FQNEAQ (reference sequence). J lost 2 bases, V lost 5 bases, and 6 bases had no gene match. The CDR3, as DNA: TGTGCCAGCAGCCCCAGACAGGGACCCTACAATGAGCAGTTCTTC. Protein: CASSPRQGPYNEQFF.

V is TRBV25-1 and J is TRBJ2-7, with D perhaps TRBD1 (6 bases). Trimming pared 4 bases from V and 0 bases from J, leaving 22 bases between. CDR1 and CDR2 from the germline V gene are MGHDK and SYGVNS. The CDR3 spans 18 residues. The CDR3 coding sequence is TGTGCCAGCAGTGGCGACAGGCCTTTCCCCTTGAGCTCCTACGAGCAGTACTTC. As protein: CASSGDRPFPLSSYEQYF.

The J gene is TRBJ2-3, the V gene TRBV11-3, with TRBD2 matching 12 bases. This CDR3 comprises 19 residues. The ends lost 5 bases at V and 4 bases at J; junction bases unmatched: 16. Germline lookup yields CDR1 SGHNT and CDR2 YENEEA. DNA of the CDR3: TGTGCCAGCAGCCGGGGGGGACTAGCGGGCCAGGGGTACTCAGATACGCAGTATTTT. This sequence encodes CASSRGGLAGQGYSDTQYF.

The chain joins TRBV7-2 to TRBJ2-2; 9 positions agree with TRBD2. Trimming cost V 5 bases and J 6 bases; bases outside gene matches: 10. The CDR3 has 16 amino acids. Germline lookup yields CDR1 SGHTA and CDR2 FQGNSA. The CDR3 DNA follows: TGTGCCAGCAGCCCACTCGGGGTAGCGGGAGCCGGGGAGCTGTTTTTT. This codes for CASSPLGVAGAGELFF.

This clone appeared a single time. The chain is built from TRBV6-5 and TRBJ2-7, with 7 bases matching TRBD1. Unmatched junction bases numbered 9, after V lost 6 bases and J lost 7 bases. CDR3 length equals 13 residues. Germline V gene data show CDR1 as MNHEY and CDR2 as SVGAGI. For the CDR3, the DNA is TGTGCCAGCAGCCCAGACAGGGCGGGTGAGCAGTACTTC. Its translation is CASSPDRAGEQYF.

V is TRBV10-2 and J is TRBJ1-3; 7 nucleotides line up with TRBD1. V lost 6 bases and J lost 2; bases outside the gene matches: 10. Germline CDR1 reads WSHSY; CDR2 reads SAAADI. The CDR3 spans 16 residues. The CDR3 DNA reads TGCGCCAGCAGCGAGCAGGGGGACGGCGCTGGAAACACCATATATTTT. Translation: CASSEQGDGAGNTIYF.

The chain carries TRBV6-6 and TRBJ2-7; D is unclear. Germline V gene data show CDR1 as MNHNY and CDR2 as SVGAGI (reference sequence). The V and J ends lost 5 bases and 0 bases respectively, with 8 bases between them. The CDR3 is 13 amino acids. CDR3 in DNA: TGTGCCAGCAGTCTTGAGAACTCCTACGAGCAGTACTTC. It encodes CASSLENSYEQYF.

V and J are TRBV2 and TRBJ1-2, with no clear D. The V gene's germline CDR1 is SNHLY and CDR2 FYNNEI. Deletions cut 6 bases from V and 2 bases from J, with 13 bases between. This CDR3 comprises 14 residues. The CDR3 bases are TGTGCCAGCAGCTATTCGACGGAGAACTATGGCTACACCTTC. Translating gives CASSYSTENYGYTF.

The chain joins TRBV4-1 to TRBJ1-1; TRBD1 is a possible D gene (6 bases). This CDR3 comprises 14 residues. Per the germline V gene, CDR1 is MGHRA and CDR2 is YSYEKL. The V end was cut by 0 bases, the J end by 6 bases, with 11 bases between. DNA for the CDR3: TGCGCCAGCAGCCAAGAACGGACAGCCGCTGAAGCTTTCTTT. Amino acids: CASSQERTAAEAFF.

The V gene is TRBV15, the J gene TRBJ2-7, with 8 positions matching TRBD1. Germline V lookup: CDR1 LNHNV, CDR2 YYDKDF (reference sequence). The CDR3 spans 13 residues. Trimming removed 3 bases from V and 3 bases from J; junction bases left unmatched: 1. The CDR3 DNA reads as TGTGCCACCAGCAGCGGACAGGGCTACGAGCAGTACTTC. It translates to CATSSGQGYEQYF.

This chain uses TRBV20-1 with TRBJ1-2; tentatively, D is TRBD1 (6 bases). Trimming shortened V by 5 bases and J by 7 bases, and 11 bases separated the two germline ends. This CDR3 comprises 11 residues. Germline V gene lookup returns CDR1 DFQATT and CDR2 SNEGSKA (reference sequence). DNA of the CDR3: TGCAGTGCTTTACAGGGTAGTGGCTACACCTTC. Its translation is CSALQGSGYTF.

This clone was seen a single time. CDR3 loop: CAWSGKGIGNIQYF. Written as DNA, the CDR3 is TGTGCCTGGAGTGGAAAGGGGATAGGAAACATTCAGTACTTC. This rearrangement joins TRBV30 to TRBJ2-4; a weak D match, TRBD1 (5 bases). The V end was cut by 1 base, the J end by 6 bases, with 13 bases between. This CDR3 region has 14 residues. Germline CDR1 GTSNPN, CDR2 SVGIG (reference sequence). Complete variable domain (other parts from reference TRBV30 and TRBJ2-4): SQTIHQWPATLVQPVGSPLSLECTVEGTSNPNLYWYRQAAGRGLQLLFYSVGIGQISSEVPQNLSASRPQDRQFILSSKKLLLSDSGFYLCAWSGKGIGNIQYFGAGTRLSVL.

The J gene is TRBJ2-1, the V gene TRBV30; TRBD2 might be the D (5 bases). The CDR3 contains 12 residues. In germline, CDR1 is GTSNPN, CDR2 SVGIG (reference sequence). Deletions cut 7 bases from V and 2 bases from J, with 9 bases between. The CDR3 spells CASGIPYNEQFF. CDR3 DNA: TGTGCCTCCGGGATTCCCTACAATGAGCAGTTCTTC.

This chain joins TRBV7-2 and TRBJ1-1; D possibly corresponds to TRBD1 (6 bases). Germline V gene sequence: CDR1 SGHTA, CDR2 FQGNSA. V was trimmed by 3 bases and J by 7 bases, leaving 15 bases between them. The CDR3 has 14 amino acids. The CDR3 region has the DNA TGTGCCAGCAGCTTGCGTCTACAGGGTTTTGAAGCTTTCTTT. This encodes CASSLRLQGFEAFF.

V usage is TRBV11-3 and J usage is TRBJ2-7; 7 positions match TRBD1. This CDR3 comprises 13 residues. From germline, CDR1 is SGHNT and CDR2 YENEEA. V shed 0 bases and J 6 bases; nucleotides not matched to a gene: 2. In nucleotides, the CDR3 is TGTGCCAGCAGCTTAGATCGACAGGGCGAGCAGTACTTC. This codes for CASSLDRQGEQYF.

V and J are TRBV9 and TRBJ2-3; D is possibly TRBD2 (6 bases). V was clipped by 3 bases and J by 6 bases, with 17 bases between them. Germline CDR1 and CDR2: SGDLS and YYNGEE. The CDR3 loop spans 15 amino acids. The CDR3: CASSAAGSGGDTQYF. CDR3 nucleotide sequence: TGTGCCAGCAGCGCCGCCGGGAGTGGGGGGGATACGCAGTATTTT.

The rearrangement joins TRBV4-3 to TRBJ2-5, with TRBD2 matching 11 bases. V was clipped by 4 bases and J by 5 bases; unmatched bases: 9. The CDR3 has 16 residues. Germline assignment: CDR1 LGHNA and CDR2 YSLEER. CDR3 loop: CASSLTGTSGAETQYF. The CDR3 nucleotides read TGCGCCAGCAGCCTAACTGGGACTAGCGGTGCGGAGACCCAGTACTTC.

This chain links TRBV12-5 with TRBJ2-7; D unclear. V was trimmed by 5 bases and J by 3 bases, leaving 14 bases between them. Germline values: CDR1 LGHNT, CDR2 FRNRAP. The length of the CDR3 is 14 residues. The CDR3 region is CASGPSGRLYEQYF. The CDR3 DNA sequence: TGTGCTAGTGGTCCCTCCGGCCGACTCTACGAGCAGTACTTC. Full variable domain (outside the CDR3, taken from reference TRBV12-5 and TRBJ2-7): DARVTQTPRHKVTEMGQEVTMRCQPILGHNTVFWYRQTMMQGLELLAYFRNRAPLDDSGMPKDRFSAEMPDATLATLKIQPSEPRDSAVYFCASGPSGRLYEQYFGPGTRLTVT.

The chain has TRBV15 and TRBJ2-2, with 13 bases lining up with TRBD2. This CDR3 is 18 amino acids long. Germline trimming cut 3 bases from V and 5 bases from J; bases unmatched to any gene: 9. Germline CDR1 LNHNV, CDR2 YYDKDF (reference sequence). DNA for the CDR3: TGTGCCACCAGCAGGACTAGCGGGAGGCCCCGAGGGACCGGGGAGCTGTTTTTT. Its translation: CATSRTSGRPRGTGELFF.

The chain carries TRBV10-3 and TRBJ2-5, with 7 bases matching TRBD1. The J segment lost 3 bases and the V segment lost 10 bases, leaving 5 bases of the junction unmatched. The CDR3 has 12 amino acids. Germline assignment: CDR1 ENHRY and CDR2 SYGVKD. The CDR3 reads CATSDREETQYF. The CDR3 DNA reads TGTGCCACGAGCGACAGGGAAGAGACCCAGTACTTC.

This rearrangement joins TRBV7-2 to TRBJ2-7, with 9 bases lining up with TRBD1. V gave up 5 bases and J gave up 3 bases; unmatched junction bases: 11. This CDR3 region has 16 residues. Germline-derived CDR1 and CDR2 are SGHTA and FQGNSA. The CDR3 bases are TGTGCCAGCAGCCCTGTAGGGACAGGGACCCTCTACGAGCAGTACTTC. This gives the protein CASSPVGTGTLYEQYF.

The chain couples TRBV6-1 to TRBJ1-3; D call uncertain. CDR1 is MNHNS, CDR2 SASEGT, per germline. V was clipped by 1 base and J by 0 bases, with 4 bases between them. CDR3 size: 14 residues. The CDR3, as DNA: TGTGCCAGCAGTGAAGACAACTCTGGAAACACCATATATTTT. This encodes CASSEDNSGNTIYF.

The V and J genes are TRBV7-8 and TRBJ2-2, with 14 bases identical to TRBD2. CDR3 size: 18 residues. Unmatched junction bases numbered 7, after V lost 5 bases and J lost 2 bases. Per germline, CDR1 SGHVS and CDR2 FQNEAQ. CDR3 DNA: TGTGCCAGCAGCCCCGGACTAGCGGGAGGCCCAAACACCGGGGAGCTGTTTTTT. This sequence encodes CASSPGLAGGPNTGELFF.

This rearrangement joins TRBV9 to TRBJ2-2, with 7 bases aligning to TRBD2. The CDR3 has 15 amino acids. CDR1 is SGDLS and CDR2 is YYNGEE in the germline V gene. The V segment lost 3 bases and the J segment 2 bases; nucleotides outside the gene matches: 4. CDR3 residues: CASSAEGLNTGELFF. The CDR3 coding sequence is TGTGCCAGCAGCGCCGAGGGACTAAACACCGGGGAGCTGTTTTTT.

This clone was picked up one time. The V call is TRBV19, the J call TRBJ1-2, with 7 bases aligning to TRBD1. Germline V gives CDR1 LNHDA, CDR2 SQIVND (reference sequence). CDR3 length: 13 amino acids. The V segment lost 4 bases and the J segment 7 bases; nucleotides outside the gene matches: 6. The CDR3 region is CASSTGTVIGYTF. CDR3 sequence (DNA): TGTGCCAGTAGTACCGGGACAGTTATTGGCTACACCTTC.